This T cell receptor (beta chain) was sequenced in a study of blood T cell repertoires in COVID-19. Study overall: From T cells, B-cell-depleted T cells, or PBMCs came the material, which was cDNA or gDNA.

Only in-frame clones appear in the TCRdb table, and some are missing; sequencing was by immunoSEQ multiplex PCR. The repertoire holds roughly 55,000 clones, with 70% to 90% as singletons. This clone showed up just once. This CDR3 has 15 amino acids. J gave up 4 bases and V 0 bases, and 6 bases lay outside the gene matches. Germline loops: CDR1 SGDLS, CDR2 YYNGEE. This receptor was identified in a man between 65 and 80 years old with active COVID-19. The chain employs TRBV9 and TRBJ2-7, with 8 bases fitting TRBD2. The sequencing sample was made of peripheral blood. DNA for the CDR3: TGTGCCAGCAGCGTAGAGGCGGGGGGAGCTTACGAGCAGTACTTC. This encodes CASSVEAGGAYEQYF.